This T cell receptor (beta chain) was captured in a study of T cells after yellow fever vaccination (dated by TCRdb to the late 2010s). About the full investigation: The SMART-Seq v4 Ultra Low Input RNA kit was used to prepare libraries from fractions with low cell numbers. Bulk PBMC replicates and cell subsets were isolated from blood drawn at multiple timepoints before and after both primary and secondary immunization. To follow T-cell clones before and after both primary and booster YFV17D yellow fever vaccination, bulk TCR alpha and beta repertoires underwent longitudinal sequencing. The cohort comprised two healthy male donors, one aged 18 to 30 and one aged 30 to 40 years. Points the paper makes about the study in general: Most clones expanded after primary vaccination (roughly 96% of CD4 and around nine tenths of CD8) were re-detected after the booster, suggesting that broad memory maintenance occurred. The study included only two donors, which limits how far the findings can be generalized. A small fraction of clonotypes showed up in both the CD4 and CD8 compartments, probably as a result of convergent recombination. Compared with the primary T-cell response, the secondary T-cell response was weaker but faster, peaking on day 5 rather than day 15. Computational filtering was needed because FACS-sorted repertoires could contain abundant contaminating clonotypes from the bulk population.

There are 14 amino acids in the CDR3, from cysteine to phenylalanine inclusive. The only DNA kept is the CDR3, 42 bases in frame from the first base. What the treatment or condition label conveys for this sample: live attenuated yellow fever vaccine strain. At every blood-draw timepoint, two biological replicates of bulk PBMCs were collected. PBMCs were isolated from peripheral blood using a standard Ficoll-Paque protocol. TriZol was used to extract RNA from bulk PBMCs, CD4 and CD8 fractions, and dextramer-positive and dextramer-negative fractions. Sequenced on an Illumina NovaSeq 6000. TCR cDNA was synthesized by 5'RACE template switching, through which a universal primer site and unique molecular identifiers were introduced. Priming of cDNA synthesis was performed from both the TCR alpha and TCR beta constant segments. Library amplification used two PCR steps, and the second PCR step added sample barcodes and sequencing adapters. Sequencing of libraries was performed on Illumina HiSeq 2500 (2x100 bp) or NovaSeq (2x150 bp). The study's own analysis went as follows. Demultiplexing of reads and collapsing into UMI consensus sequences were performed with MIGEC, and V(D)J alignment was carried out with MiXCR. Vaccine-responding clonotypes were identified with edgeR using replicate PBMC samples, with FDR below 0.01 and a log2 fold change above 5 up to day 15 being required. Each bulk clonotype was labeled CD4 or CD8 based on which sequenced repertoire, CD4 or CD8, contained the clonotype at higher abundance. TCRdb trimmed the raw reads at Q25, called clones with MiXCR and kept productive beta chains. Identical CDR3 proteins give one entry, which carries the most common genes and DNA. TCRdb's processing, not the authors' own work, is the source of the V and J calls. Here the sample has fewer than 350,000 distinct CDR3 sequences; around 4.5% occur a single time. Around 19% of the sample belongs to the ten largest clones.

This clonotype was counted a few times. What this receptor recognizes is not known. No per-base quality is available; no much larger clone lies one base away. This TCR came from a man between 18 and 35 years old who received the YFV17D yellow fever vaccine. The source material was PBMCs, sampled 15 days after the yellow fever booster vaccination. The rearrangement joined TRBV21-1 to TRBJ1-2; the DNA was not used to check the table's D call, TRBD1. TRBV21-1 is tagged as a pseudogene. The DNA sequence is as follows: TGTGCCAGCAGCGGGGCGGGACCCCAGGATGGCTACACCTTC. The translation is CASSGAGPQDGYTF.